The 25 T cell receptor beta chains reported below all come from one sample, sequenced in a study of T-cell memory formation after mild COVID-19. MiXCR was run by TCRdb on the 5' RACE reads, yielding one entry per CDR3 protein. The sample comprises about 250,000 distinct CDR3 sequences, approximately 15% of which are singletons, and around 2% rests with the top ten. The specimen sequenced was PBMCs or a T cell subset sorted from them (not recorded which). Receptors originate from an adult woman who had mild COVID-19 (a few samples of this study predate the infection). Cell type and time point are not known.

This CDR3 reads CATSRVNTEAFF. The CDR3 DNA reads as TGTGCCACGTCCAGGGTGAACACTGAAGCTTTCTTT. The rearrangement joins TRBV12-3 or TRBV12-4 to TRBJ1-1; perhaps TRBD1 as D (5 bases). The CDR3 contains 12 residues. Trimming pared 10 bases from V and 0 bases from J, leaving 9 bases between.

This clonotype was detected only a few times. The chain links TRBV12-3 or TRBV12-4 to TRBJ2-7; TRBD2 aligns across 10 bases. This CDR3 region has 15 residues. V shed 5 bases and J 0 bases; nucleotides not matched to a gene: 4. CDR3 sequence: CASSESGGVSYEQYF. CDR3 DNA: TGTGCCAGCAGTGAGAGCGGGGGGGTCTCCTACGAGCAGTACTTC.

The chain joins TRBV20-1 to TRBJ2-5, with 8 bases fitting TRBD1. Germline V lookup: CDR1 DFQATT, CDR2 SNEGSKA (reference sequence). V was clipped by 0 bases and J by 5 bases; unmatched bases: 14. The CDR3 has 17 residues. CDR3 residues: CSARDWLGLRGHETQYF. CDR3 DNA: TGCAGTGCTAGAGATTGGCTGGGTCTCAGGGGGCACGAGACCCAGTACTTC.

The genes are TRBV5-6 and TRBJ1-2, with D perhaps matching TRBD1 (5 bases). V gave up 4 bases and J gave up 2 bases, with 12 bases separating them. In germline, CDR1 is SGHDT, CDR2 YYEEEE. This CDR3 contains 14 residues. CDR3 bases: TGTGCCAGCAGCCCGGGACGGCGCAACTATGGCTACACCTTC. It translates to CASSPGRRNYGYTF.

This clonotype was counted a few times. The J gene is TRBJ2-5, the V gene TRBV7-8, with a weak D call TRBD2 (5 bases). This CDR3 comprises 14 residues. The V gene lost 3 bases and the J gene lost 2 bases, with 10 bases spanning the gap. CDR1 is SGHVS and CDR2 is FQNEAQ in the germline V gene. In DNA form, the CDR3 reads TGTGCCAGCAGCTTGATCGGGATGCAAGAGACCCAGTACTTC. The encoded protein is CASSLIGMQETQYF.

The CDR3 reads CASSLTQGFTDTQYF. CDR3 DNA sequence: TGCGCCAGCAGCCTAACACAGGGGTTCACAGATACGCAGTATTTT. The chain joins TRBV5-1 to TRBJ2-3; 7 bases map to TRBD1. CDR3 size: 15 residues. Per germline, CDR1 SGHRS and CDR2 YFSETQ. The ends lost 4 bases at V and 2 bases at J; junction bases unmatched: 7.

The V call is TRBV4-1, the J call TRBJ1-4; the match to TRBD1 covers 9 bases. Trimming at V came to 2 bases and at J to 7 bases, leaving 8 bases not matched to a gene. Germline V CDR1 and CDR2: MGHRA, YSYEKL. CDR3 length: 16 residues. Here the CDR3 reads CASSQQERTGVEKLFF. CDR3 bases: TGCGCCAGCAGCCAACAGGAGAGGACAGGGGTTGAAAAACTGTTTTTT.

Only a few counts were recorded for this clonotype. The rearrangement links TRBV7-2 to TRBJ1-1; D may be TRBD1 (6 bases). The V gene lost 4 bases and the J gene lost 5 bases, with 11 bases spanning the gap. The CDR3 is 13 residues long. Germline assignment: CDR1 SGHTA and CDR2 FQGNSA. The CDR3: CASSSGVGTEAFF. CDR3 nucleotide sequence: TGTGCCAGCAGCTCAGGGGTGGGTACTGAAGCTTTCTTT.

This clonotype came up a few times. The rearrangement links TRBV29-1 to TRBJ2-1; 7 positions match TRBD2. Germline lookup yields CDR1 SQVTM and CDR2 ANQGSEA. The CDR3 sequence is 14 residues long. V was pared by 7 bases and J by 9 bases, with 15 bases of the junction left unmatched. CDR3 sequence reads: CSGTVRLAGAEQFF. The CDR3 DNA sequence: TGCAGCGGGACCGTTAGACTAGCCGGTGCTGAGCAGTTCTTC.

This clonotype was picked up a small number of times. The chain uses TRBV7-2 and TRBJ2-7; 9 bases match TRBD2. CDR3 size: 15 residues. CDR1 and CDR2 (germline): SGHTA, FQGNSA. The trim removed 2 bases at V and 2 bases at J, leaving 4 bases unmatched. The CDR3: CASSLWASGTYEQYF. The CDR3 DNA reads TGTGCCAGCAGCTTATGGGCTAGCGGGACCTACGAGCAGTACTTC. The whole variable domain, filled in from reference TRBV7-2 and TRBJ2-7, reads GAGVSQSPSNKVTEKGKDVELRCDPISGHTALYWYRQSLGQGLEFLIYFQGNSAPDKSGLPSDRFSAERTGGSVSTLTIQRTQQEDSAVYLCASSLWASGTYEQYFGPGTRLTVT.

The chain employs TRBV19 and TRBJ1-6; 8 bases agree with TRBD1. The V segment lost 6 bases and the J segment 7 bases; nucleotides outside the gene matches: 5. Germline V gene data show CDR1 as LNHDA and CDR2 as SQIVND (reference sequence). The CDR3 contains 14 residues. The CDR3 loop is CASSRQGPNSPLHF. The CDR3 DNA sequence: TGTGCCAGTAGCCGACAGGGGCCCAATTCACCCCTCCACTTT.

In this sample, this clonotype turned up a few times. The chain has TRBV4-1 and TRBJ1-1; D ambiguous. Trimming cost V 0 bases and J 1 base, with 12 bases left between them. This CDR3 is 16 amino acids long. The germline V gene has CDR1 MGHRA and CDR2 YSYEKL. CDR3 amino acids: CASSQDLGTKNTEAFF. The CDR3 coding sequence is TGCGCCAGCAGCCAAGATTTGGGCACAAAGAACACTGAAGCTTTCTTT.

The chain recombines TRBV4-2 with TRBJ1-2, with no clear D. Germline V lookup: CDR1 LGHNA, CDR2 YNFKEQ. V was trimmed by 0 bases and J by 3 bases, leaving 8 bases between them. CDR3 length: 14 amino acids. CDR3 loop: CASSQENADYGYTF. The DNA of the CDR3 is TGTGCCAGCAGCCAAGAGAACGCTGACTATGGCTACACCTTC.

CDR3 sequence reads: CASSPLRDNNGYTF. CDR3 DNA: TGTGCCAGCTCACCACTAAGGGACAATAATGGCTACACCTTC. This chain uses TRBV18 with TRBJ1-2, with D possibly being TRBD1 (6 bases). The ends were cut back, 1 base at V and 6 bases at J, with 12 bases in the middle. The CDR3 consists of 14 residues. CDR1 and CDR2 from the germline V gene are KGHSH and LQKENI.

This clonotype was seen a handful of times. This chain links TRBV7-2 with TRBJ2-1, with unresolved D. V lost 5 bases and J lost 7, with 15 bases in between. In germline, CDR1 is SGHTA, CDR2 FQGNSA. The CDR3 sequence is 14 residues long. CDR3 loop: CASSQGTGVNEQFF. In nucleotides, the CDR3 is TGTGCCAGCAGCCAAGGTACGGGCGTAAATGAGCAGTTCTTC.

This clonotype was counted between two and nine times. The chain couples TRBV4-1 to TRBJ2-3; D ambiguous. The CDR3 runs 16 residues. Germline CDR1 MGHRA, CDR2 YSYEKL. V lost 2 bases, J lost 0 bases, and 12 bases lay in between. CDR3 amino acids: CASSQTGGGSTDTQYF. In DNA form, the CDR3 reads TGCGCCAGCAGCCAAACCGGTGGTGGGAGCACAGATACGCAGTATTTT.

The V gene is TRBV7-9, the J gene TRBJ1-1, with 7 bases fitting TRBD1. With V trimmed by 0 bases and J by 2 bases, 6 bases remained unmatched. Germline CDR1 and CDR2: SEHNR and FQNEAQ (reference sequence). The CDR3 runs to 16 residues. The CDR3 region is CASSLAGRGKNTEAFF. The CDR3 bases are TGTGCCAGCAGCTTAGCGGGCAGGGGGAAAAACACTGAAGCTTTCTTT.

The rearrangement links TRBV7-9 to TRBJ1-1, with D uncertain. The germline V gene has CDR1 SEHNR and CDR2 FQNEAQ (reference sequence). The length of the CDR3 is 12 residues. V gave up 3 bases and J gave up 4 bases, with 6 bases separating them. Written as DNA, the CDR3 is TGTGCCAGCAGCTTTCCTGGCACTGAAGCTTTCTTT. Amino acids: CASSFPGTEAFF.

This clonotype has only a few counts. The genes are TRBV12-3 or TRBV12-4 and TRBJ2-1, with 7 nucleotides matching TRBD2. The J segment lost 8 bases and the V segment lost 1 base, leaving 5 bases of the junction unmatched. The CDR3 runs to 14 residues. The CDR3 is CASSLGLASDEQFF. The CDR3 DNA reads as TGTGCCAGCAGTTTAGGACTAGCTTCCGATGAGCAGTTCTTC.

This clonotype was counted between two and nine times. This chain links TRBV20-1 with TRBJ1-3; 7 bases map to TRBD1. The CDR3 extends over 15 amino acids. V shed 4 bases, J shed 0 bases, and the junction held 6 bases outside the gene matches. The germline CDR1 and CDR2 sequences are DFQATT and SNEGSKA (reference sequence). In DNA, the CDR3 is TGCAGTGCTACCAGGACAGGCCGCTCTGGAAACACCATATATTTT. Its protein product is CSATRTGRSGNTIYF.

The CDR3 here is CSVVIVQKDGVYEQYF. The CDR3 nucleotides read TGCAGCGTTGTTATTGTTCAAAAGGACGGCGTCTACGAGCAGTACTTC. The gene calls are TRBV29-1 and TRBJ2-7; D uncertain. The V gene's germline CDR1 is SQVTM and CDR2 ANQGSEA. V lost 4 bases, J lost 3 bases, and 22 bases lay in between. CDR3 length: 16 amino acids.

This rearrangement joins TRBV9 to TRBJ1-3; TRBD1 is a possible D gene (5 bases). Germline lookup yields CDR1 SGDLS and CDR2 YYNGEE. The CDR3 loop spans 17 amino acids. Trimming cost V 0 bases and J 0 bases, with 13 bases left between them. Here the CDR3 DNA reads TGTGCCAGCAGCGTAGGTGGGACTGACGCCTCTGGAAACACCATATATTTT. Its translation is CASSVGGTDASGNTIYF.

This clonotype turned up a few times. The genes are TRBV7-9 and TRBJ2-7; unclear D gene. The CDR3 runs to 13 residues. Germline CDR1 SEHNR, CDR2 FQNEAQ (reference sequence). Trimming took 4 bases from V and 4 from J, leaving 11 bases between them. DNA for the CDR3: TGTGCCAGCAGCTCCCCGGCCTTATACGAGCAGTACTTC. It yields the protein CASSSPALYEQYF.

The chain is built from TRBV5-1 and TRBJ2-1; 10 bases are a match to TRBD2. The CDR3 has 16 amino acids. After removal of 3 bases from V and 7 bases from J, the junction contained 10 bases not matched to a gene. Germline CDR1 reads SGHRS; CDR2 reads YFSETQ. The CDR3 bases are TGCGCCAGCAGCTACCAAACTAGCGGGGCTAGAAATGAGCAGTTCTTC. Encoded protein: CASSYQTSGARNEQFF.

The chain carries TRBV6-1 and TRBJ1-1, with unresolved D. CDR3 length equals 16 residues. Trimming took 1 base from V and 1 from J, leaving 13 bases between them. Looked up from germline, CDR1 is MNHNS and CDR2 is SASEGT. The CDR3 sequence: CASSEESGRWNTEAFF. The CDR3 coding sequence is TGTGCCAGCAGTGAAGAAAGTGGCAGATGGAACACTGAAGCTTTCTTT.